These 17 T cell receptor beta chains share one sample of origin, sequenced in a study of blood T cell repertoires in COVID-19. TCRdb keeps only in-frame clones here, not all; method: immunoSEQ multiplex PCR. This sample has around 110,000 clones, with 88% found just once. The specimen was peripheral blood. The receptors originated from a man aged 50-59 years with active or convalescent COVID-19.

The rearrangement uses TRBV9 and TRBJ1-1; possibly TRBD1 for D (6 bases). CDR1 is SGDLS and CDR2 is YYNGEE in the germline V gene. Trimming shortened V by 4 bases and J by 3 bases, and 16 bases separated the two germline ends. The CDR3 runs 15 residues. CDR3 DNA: TGTGCCAGCAGCTATTTCGACAGGCGTCACACTGAAGCTTTCTTT. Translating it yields CASSYFDRRHTEAFF.

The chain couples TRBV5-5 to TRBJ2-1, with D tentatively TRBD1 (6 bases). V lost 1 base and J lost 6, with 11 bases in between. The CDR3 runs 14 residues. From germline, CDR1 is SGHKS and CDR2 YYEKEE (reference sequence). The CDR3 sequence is CASSLRLRGNEQFF. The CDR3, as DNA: TGTGCCAGCAGCTTGAGGCTCAGGGGCAATGAGCAGTTCTTC.

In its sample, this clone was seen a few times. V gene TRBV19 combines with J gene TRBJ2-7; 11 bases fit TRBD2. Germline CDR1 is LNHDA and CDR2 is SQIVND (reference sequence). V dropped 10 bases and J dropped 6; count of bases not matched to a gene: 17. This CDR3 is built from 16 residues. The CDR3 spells CATSTISGLAGGEQYF. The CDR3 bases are TGTGCCACCAGTACTATTTCAGGGCTAGCGGGAGGCGAGCAGTACTTC.

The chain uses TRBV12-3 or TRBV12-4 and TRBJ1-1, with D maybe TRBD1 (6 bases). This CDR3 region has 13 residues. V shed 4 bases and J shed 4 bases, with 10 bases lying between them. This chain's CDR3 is CASSSTGRTEAFF. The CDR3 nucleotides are TGTGCCAGCAGTTCGACAGGCCGCACTGAAGCTTTCTTT.

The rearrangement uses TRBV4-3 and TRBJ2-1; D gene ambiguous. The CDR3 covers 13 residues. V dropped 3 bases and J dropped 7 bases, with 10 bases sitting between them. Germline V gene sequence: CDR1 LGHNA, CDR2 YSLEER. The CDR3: CASSHPGQNEQFF. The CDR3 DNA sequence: TGCGCCAGCAGCCACCCTGGCCAGAATGAGCAGTTCTTC.

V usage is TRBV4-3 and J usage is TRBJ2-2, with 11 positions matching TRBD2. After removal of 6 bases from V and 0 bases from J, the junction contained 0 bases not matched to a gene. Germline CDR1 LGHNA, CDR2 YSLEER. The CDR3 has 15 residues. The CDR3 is CASRTSGANTGELFF. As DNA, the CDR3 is TGCGCCAGCAGGACTAGCGGGGCGAACACCGGGGAGCTGTTTTTT.

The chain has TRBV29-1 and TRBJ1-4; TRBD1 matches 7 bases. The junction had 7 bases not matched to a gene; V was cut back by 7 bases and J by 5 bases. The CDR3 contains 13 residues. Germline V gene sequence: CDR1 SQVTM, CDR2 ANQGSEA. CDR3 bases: TGCAGCGCCCGAACAGGGGTCAATGAAAAACTGTTTTTT. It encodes CSARTGVNEKLFF. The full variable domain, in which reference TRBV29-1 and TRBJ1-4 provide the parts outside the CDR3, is SAVISQKPSRDICQRGTSLTIQCQVDSQVTMMFWYRQQPGQSLTLIATANQGSEATYESGFVIDKFPISRPNLTFSTLTVSNMSPEDSSIYLCSARTGVNEKLFFGSGTQLSVL.

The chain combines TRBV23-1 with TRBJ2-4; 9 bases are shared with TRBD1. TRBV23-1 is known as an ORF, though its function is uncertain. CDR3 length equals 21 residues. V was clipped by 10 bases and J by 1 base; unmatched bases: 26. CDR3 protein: CATTTLYSVPGQGTAKNIQYF. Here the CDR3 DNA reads TGCGCCACCACCACTCTATATTCTGTCCCTGGACAGGGGACGGCCAAAAACATTCAGTACTTC.

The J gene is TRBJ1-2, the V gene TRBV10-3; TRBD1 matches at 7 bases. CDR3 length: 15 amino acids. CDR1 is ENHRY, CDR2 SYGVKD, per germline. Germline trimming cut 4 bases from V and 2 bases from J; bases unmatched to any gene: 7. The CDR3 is CAISVGSGGNYGYTF. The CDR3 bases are TGTGCCATCAGTGTGGGGTCAGGGGGAAACTATGGCTACACCTTC.

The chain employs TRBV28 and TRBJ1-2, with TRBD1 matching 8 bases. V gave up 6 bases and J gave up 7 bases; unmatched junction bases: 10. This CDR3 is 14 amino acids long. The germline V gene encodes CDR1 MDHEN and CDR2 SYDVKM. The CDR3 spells CASRGGQGMRGYTF. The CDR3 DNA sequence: TGTGCCAGCAGGGGAGGACAGGGTATGCGTGGCTACACCTTC.

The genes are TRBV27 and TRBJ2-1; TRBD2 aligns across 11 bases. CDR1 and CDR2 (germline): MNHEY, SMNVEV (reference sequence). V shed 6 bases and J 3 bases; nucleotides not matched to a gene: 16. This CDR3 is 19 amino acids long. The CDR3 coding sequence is TGTGCCAGCAGACAACAGGGGTATTTTACTAGCGGGGGCTACAATGAGCAGTTCTTC. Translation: CASRQQGYFTSGGYNEQFF.

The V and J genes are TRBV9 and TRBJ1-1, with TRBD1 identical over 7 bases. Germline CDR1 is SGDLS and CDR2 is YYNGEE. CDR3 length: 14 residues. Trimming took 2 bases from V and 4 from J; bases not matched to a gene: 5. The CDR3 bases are TGTGCCAGCAGCGTGACCGGGACAGCCACTGAAGCTTTCTTT. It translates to CASSVTGTATEAFF. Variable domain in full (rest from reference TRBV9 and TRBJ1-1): DSGVTQTPKHLITATGQRVTLRCSPRSGDLSVYWYQQSLDQGLQFLIQYYNGEERAKGNILERFSAQQFPDLHSELNLSSLELGDSALYFCASSVTGTATEAFFGQGTRLTVV.

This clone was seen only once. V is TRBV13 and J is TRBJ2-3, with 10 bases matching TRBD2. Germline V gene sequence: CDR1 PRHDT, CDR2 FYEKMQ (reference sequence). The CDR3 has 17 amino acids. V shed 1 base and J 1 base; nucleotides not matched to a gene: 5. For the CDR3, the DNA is TGTGCCAGCAGCTTAGTCGGACTAGCGGCCCGCACAGATACGCAGTATTTT. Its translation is CASSLVGLAARTDTQYF.

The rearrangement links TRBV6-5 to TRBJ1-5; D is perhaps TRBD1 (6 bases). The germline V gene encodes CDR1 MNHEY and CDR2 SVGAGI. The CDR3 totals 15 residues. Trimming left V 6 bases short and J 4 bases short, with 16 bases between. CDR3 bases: TGTGCCAGCAGAATACAGGGTCCCTCGAATCAGCCCCAGCATTTT. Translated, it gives CASRIQGPSNQPQHF.

The DNA of the CDR3 is TGTGCCAGCAGTTTACTAGCGAGCTCCTACAATGAGCAGTTCTTC. Protein sequence: CASSLLASSYNEQFF. The chain employs TRBV28 and TRBJ2-1; D perhaps matches TRBD2 (6 bases). The germline CDR1 and CDR2 sequences are MDHEN and SYDVKM. V dropped 2 bases and J dropped 0 bases, with 8 bases sitting between them. The CDR3 has 15 amino acids.

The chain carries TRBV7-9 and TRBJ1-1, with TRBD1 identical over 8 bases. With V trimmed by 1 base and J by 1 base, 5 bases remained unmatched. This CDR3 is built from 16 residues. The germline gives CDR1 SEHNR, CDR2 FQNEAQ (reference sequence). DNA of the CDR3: TGTGCCAGCAGCTTAGGACAGGGGATACCGAACACTGAAGCTTTCTTT. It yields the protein CASSLGQGIPNTEAFF.

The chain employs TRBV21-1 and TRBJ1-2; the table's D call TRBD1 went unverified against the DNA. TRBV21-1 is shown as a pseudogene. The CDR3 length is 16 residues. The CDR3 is CASSKVLGQKLFGYTF. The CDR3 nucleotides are TGTGCCAGCAGCAAAGTTCTCGGACAGAAGTTGTTCGGCTACACCTTC.